The source of this T cell receptor (beta chain) is a study of Graves' ophthalmopathy and Graves' hyperthyroidism (dated by TCRdb to the late 2010s). With respect to the entire study: Peripheral blood samples were taken at the time of initial diagnosis, before any treatment was given. Once sampling was done, hyperthyroidism patients were given methimazole at a starting dose of 30 mg daily, while ophthalmopathy patients were given high-dose intravenous methylprednisolone. To explore V-J signatures distinguishing ophthalmopathy from hyperthyroidism, a discovery set of 100 patients (roughly 42 ophthalmopathy, 57 stable hyperthyroidism) was enrolled. The study used signatures of the TCR beta repertoire to tell Graves' ophthalmopathy apart from Graves' hyperthyroidism and to predict which patients would progress to ophthalmopathy. An independent validation cohort comprised 18 hyperthyroidism patients and some 16 patients who later progressed from hyperthyroidism to ophthalmopathy. For training and testing, the approximately 97 patients in the discovery cohort were randomly divided in a 7:3 ratio. In total, approximately 130 blood samples were TCR-sequenced: 43 ophthalmopathy, some 75 hyperthyroidism and some 17 hyperthyroidism-to-ophthalmopathy patients. In a handful of hyperthyroidism patients, the T-cell repertoires found in thyroid tissue were compared with those found in blood.

For repertoire sequencing, TCR beta CDR3 regions were amplified from RNA transcripts. HTBI primers and the Qiagen OneStep RT-PCR kit were used in a first-round RT-PCR, which was followed by a second-round multiplex PCR, size selection and purification. Sequencing of the libraries was carried out on an Illumina HiSeq2000 in paired-end mode with 100 bp reads. The published analysis was carried out like this. SOAPnuke was used to process the reads, throwing out any read that had adapters, had uncalled bases, had a mean Phred below 15, or lacked an exact constant-primer or identifier match. High-quality paired reads were merged with COPE v1.2.5. Each unique nucleotide sequence was defined as a clonotype, and clonotypes were aligned to IMGT TRB V, D and J references with MiTCR v1.1. The analysis was limited to V-J combinations with a frequency above 0.0001, which together covered more than 98% of repertoires. For each V-J combination, a TCR clonal expansion and chaos score was defined as F50 clonal expansion divided by the chaos observed in the TCRdist matrix. Features were reduced by Welch's t-statistics and random forest to around 14 V-J combinations, which fed a naive Bayes classifier. The Morisita-Horn index was used to measure how similar the thyroid and blood repertoires were. TCRdb reprocessing: public reads trimmed at Q25 with fastp, clones called with MiXCR, in-frame beta chains kept. Rows merge per CDR3 protein into single entries with the most common DNA and genes. The V and J calls were not made by the authors but by TCRdb's processing. A total of some 170,000 distinct CDR3 sequences appear in this sample, 30% to 45% of them only once. Of the sample, over 7% falls within the top ten clones.

V has 2 bases trimmed and J has 5 bases trimmed; junction bases matching no gene number 8. There are 15 amino acids in the CDR3, from cysteine to phenylalanine inclusive. Of all the DNA, just the CDR3 is kept, 45 bases in frame from base 1. The germline V gene (reference sequence) yields DFQATT for CDR1 and SNEGSKA for CDR2. The ophthalmopathy patients had moderately to severely active disease, with a Clinical Activity Score of 3 or higher, a NOSPECS grade of 4 or higher, and a disease duration of less than 3 months. Patients with other autoimmune diseases, uncontrolled infections, pregnancy or lactation were excluded. Diagnosis was based on clinical symptoms, serum thyroxine, TRAb, thyroid ultrasound and orbital computed tomography. Ficoll-Paque density gradient centrifugation was used to isolate PBMCs from around 10 ml of fresh peripheral blood. Total RNA was extracted using Trizol reagent, and RNA quality was checked on an Agilent 2100 Bioanalyzer.

Ten or more counts support this clonotype. No cognate antigen has been identified for it. Base qualities are missing; no much larger clone stands one base away. Study-wide findings and limitations: In validation, the model predicted ophthalmopathy progression with about 70% sensitivity and roughly 72% specificity; roughly 11 predicted patients were CT-confirmed with GO in a median of approximately 6.2 months. Sample size was not statistically predetermined, and group allocation was not concealed from the investigators. In cross-validation, the 13-signature model distinguished ophthalmopathy from stable hyperthyroidism with about 89% sensitivity and about 81% specificity, while in the test set the corresponding values were around 79% and 71%. Most of the expanded thyroid clonotypes with a frequency above 0.001 were also detected in blood, and it was suggested that the thyroid immune response may be reflected by blood repertoires.

Input material: peripheral blood. The V and J genes are TRBV20-1 and TRBJ2-5, with 10 central nucleotides matching TRBD2. This TCR was recovered from a man aged 30-40 years with Graves' ophthalmopathy. Donor details come from another sample of the same person, matched by shared clones. For the CDR3, the sequence is CSARPPGLASETQYF. Here is the DNA: TGCAGTGCTAGACCTCCGGGACTAGCGTCGGAGACCCAGTACTTC.